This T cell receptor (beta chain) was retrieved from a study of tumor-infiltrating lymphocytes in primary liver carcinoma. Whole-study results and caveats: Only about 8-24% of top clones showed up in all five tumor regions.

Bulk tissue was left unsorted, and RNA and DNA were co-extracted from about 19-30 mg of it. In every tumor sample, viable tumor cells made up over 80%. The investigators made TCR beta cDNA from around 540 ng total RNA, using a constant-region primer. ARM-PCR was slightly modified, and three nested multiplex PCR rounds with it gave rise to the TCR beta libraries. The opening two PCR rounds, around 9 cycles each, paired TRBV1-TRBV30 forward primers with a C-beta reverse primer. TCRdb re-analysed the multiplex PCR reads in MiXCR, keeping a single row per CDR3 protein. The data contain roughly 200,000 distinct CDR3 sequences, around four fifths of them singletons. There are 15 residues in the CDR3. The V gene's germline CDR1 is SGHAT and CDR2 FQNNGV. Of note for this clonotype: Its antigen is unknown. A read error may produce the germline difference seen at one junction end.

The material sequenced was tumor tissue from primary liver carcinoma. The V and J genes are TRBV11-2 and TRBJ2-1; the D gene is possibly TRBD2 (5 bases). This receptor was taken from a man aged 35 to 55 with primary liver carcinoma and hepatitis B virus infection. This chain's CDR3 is CASRLDLGSYNEQFF. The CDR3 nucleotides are TGTGCCAGCCGCTTAGATCTGGGGAGCTACAATGAGCAGTTCTTC.